Listed below are T cell receptor beta chains from one sample, sequenced in a study of regulatory T cells in long-lasting Graves disease. Via MiXCR, TCRdb re-called the multiplex PCR reads, giving one row per CDR3 protein. The data hold hundreds of thousands of distinct CDR3 sequences, with about 15% observed a single time. The same data also went into a second study, on T cells in Graves' hyperthyroidism and ophthalmopathy.

The sample consisted of peripheral blood mononuclear cells (PBMCs), taken at new diagnosis, from a patient treated with antithyroid drugs. These receptors were taken from a woman in her 30s with Graves disease. CDR3s include the opening cysteine and the closing phenylalanine or tryptophan. The D gene is left open where the match is weak. For some rows the clone size is stated as once, few or many, or as a class when expanded; others skip it.

D	size	V	J	DNA	CDR3
.	.	TRBV28	TRBJ1-2	TGTGCCAGCAGTTTACAGGTTGGGAACGGCTACACCTTC	CASSLQVGNGYTF
.	many	TRBV6-1	TRBJ1-1	TGTGCCAGCAGGGCCCCCCCGAAGGACACTGAAGCTTTCTTT	CASRAPPKDTEAFF
.	many	TRBV15	TRBJ1-4	TGTGCCACCAGCAGGGCTCCGGGGGCGTCGGTTGAAAAACTGTTTTTT	CATSRAPGASVEKLFF
.	many	TRBV2	TRBJ1-6	TGTGCCAGCACCTGGACGCAGAATTCACCCCTCCACTTT	CASTWTQNSPLHF
.	many	TRBV28	TRBJ1-1	TGTGCCAGCAGTTTCCCTCGGAGGGCTGAAGCTTTCTTT	CASSFPRRAEAFF
TRBD1	few	TRBV24-1	TRBJ1-5	TGTGCCACCTCCGCCGGGACAGGGGCATTACAGCCCCAGCATTTT	CATSAGTGALQPQHF
.	.	TRBV7-9	TRBJ1-4	TGTGCCAGCAGCTTAACTAATGAAAAACTGTTTTTT	CASSLTNEKLFF
TRBD1	few	TRBV20-1	TRBJ2-3	TGCAGTGCTCTGACAGGGGTTGGGACAGATACGCAGTATTTT	CSALTGVGTDTQYF
.	many	TRBV6-5	TRBJ1-1	TGTGCCAGCAGTTACTCCAGTTCTTGGAACACTGAAGCTTTCTTT	CASSYSSSWNTEAFF
.	.	TRBV6-1	TRBJ1-2	TGTGCCAGCACGTGGGAGGGAGCGACTTCCTATGGCTACACCTTC	CASTWEGATSYGYTF
.	few	TRBV18	TRBJ2-3	TGTGCCAGCTCACCCCCAAACACAGATACGCAGTATTTT	CASSPPNTDTQYF
.	.	TRBV3-1	TRBJ1-6	TGTGCCAGCAGCCTAAGGGACGGATCACCCCTCCACTTT	CASSLRDGSPLHF
TRBD1	.	TRBV20-1	TRBJ1-5	TGCAGTGCCGTACGGGACAGGAATCAGCCCCAGCATTTT	CSAVRDRNQPQHF
TRBD1	many	TRBV28	TRBJ1-1	TGTGCCAGCAGGGATACAGGGGCCGCCAGTAAAGCTTTCTTT	CASRDTGAASKAFF
TRBD1	many	TRBV5-1	TRBJ1-2	TGCGCCAGCAGCTCACCGACAGGGATGGGCGGCTACACCTTC	CASSSPTGMGGYTF
TRBD1	.	TRBV2	TRBJ1-1	TGTGCTAGCAGTGTACCGGGACAGGGGATTAACACTGAAGCTTTCTTT	CASSVPGQGINTEAFF
.	many	TRBV28	TRBJ1-5	TGTGCCAGCAGCAGGGAGCCCAGACCTGACAATCAGCCCCAGCATTTT	CASSREPRPDNQPQHF
.	.	TRBV29-1	TRBJ2-4	TGCAGCGTTGAGGGCTATCTGAACATTCAGTACTTC	CSVEGYLNIQYF
TRBD1	few	TRBV6-1	TRBJ2-7	TGTGCCACCGGGTCCCGCCGGACAGGGACCTACGAGCAGTACTTC	CATGSRRTGTYEQYF
.	.	TRBV5-1	TRBJ2-6	TGCGCCAGCCAAACGGGACGGGTCTCTGGGGCCAACGTCCTGACTTTC	CASQTGRVSGANVLTF
.	few	TRBV5-1	TRBJ2-3	TGCGCCAGCAGCTTGCGAAACCCGGTAGCACTAGATACGCAGTATTTT	CASSLRNPVALDTQYF
.	.	TRBV6-1	TRBJ2-7	TGTGCCAGCACAAAAACGGGGGCTCCCTACGAGCAGTACTTC	CASTKTGAPYEQYF
.	many	TRBV2	TRBJ2-1	TGTGCCAGCGCCGCCGGGACCGGAGTCTACAATGAGCAGTTCTTC	CASAAGTGVYNEQFF
TRBD1	many	TRBV9	TRBJ2-5	TGTGCCAGCAGCGTCGGACAGGGCAGCACAGGGGAGACCCAGTACTTC	CASSVGQGSTGETQYF
.	many	TRBV27	TRBJ1-4	TGTGCCAGCATACGGGACAATAGAAATGAAAAACTGTTTTTT	CASIRDNRNEKLFF
.	few	TRBV7-3	TRBJ2-3	TGTGCCAGCAGTTCTAGAGGGCCGTCGGGCACAGATACGCAGTATTTT	CASSSRGPSGTDTQYF
TRBD2	.	TRBV24-1	TRBJ2-5	TGTGCCACCAGTGTAGCGGGAAAGGGAGAGACCCAGTACTTC	CATSVAGKGETQYF
.	many	TRBV28	TRBJ2-1	TGTGCCAGCAGTTTGATGGGACACCCAAACAATGAGCAGTTCTTC	CASSLMGHPNNEQFF
TRBD1	few	TRBV6-1	TRBJ1-2	TGTGCCAGCAGTAGCCGGGACAGGGGGGACTATGGCTACACCTTC	CASSSRDRGDYGYTF
.	many	TRBV6-1	TRBJ2-1	TGTGCCAGCATAGGTGCTGGGTCCTACAATGAGCAGTTCTTC	CASIGAGSYNEQFF
.	few	TRBV28	TRBJ2-4	TGTGCCAGCAGTTGGGACTTAAACATTCAGTACTTC	CASSWDLNIQYF
.	many	TRBV7-2	TRBJ2-7	TGTGCCAGCAGCTTAGGGACCGGCGAGCAGTACTTC	CASSLGTGEQYF
TRBD2	many	TRBV27	TRBJ2-3	TGTGCCAGCAGTCTTAGCGGGAGAAGCTTGACAGATACGCAGTATTTT	CASSLSGRSLTDTQYF
.	many	TRBV6-1	TRBJ2-1	TGTGCCAGCAGTCCGGCCGGGGCCTCCTACAATGAGCAGTTCTTC	CASSPAGASYNEQFF
.	.	TRBV5-6	TRBJ2-1	TGTGCCAGCAGCTTGAAGGTTTCCTGGAGCTCCTACAATGAGCAGTTCTTC	CASSLKVSWSSYNEQFF
TRBD1	few	TRBV19	TRBJ1-1	TGTGCCAGTAGTAATCAGGGGGCCGGGGTTCTTTACACTGAAGCTTTCTTT	CASSNQGAGVLYTEAFF
.	few	TRBV24-1	TRBJ2-2	TGTGCCACCCGGGACCTAGCTGCCACCGGGGAGCTGTTTTTT	CATRDLAATGELFF
TRBD1	few	TRBV7-8	TRBJ2-1	TGTGCCAGCAGCTTAGGATCGACAGGGGACGAGCAGTTCTTC	CASSLGSTGDEQFF
TRBD2	.	TRBV28	TRBJ2-1	TGTGCCAGCAGTCTAGGACTAGCGGGAGGCTATGAGCAGTTCTTC	CASSLGLAGGYEQFF
.	many	TRBV30	TRBJ2-1	TGTGCCTGGAGTGTAGTGGGAGTGGGGAATGAGCAGTTCTTC	CAWSVVGVGNEQFF
.	.	TRBV24-1	TRBJ2-1	TGTGCCACCAGTGATTTTCAGGGGAGCTCCTACAATGAGCAGTTCTTC	CATSDFQGSSYNEQFF
.	many	TRBV3-1	TRBJ1-1	TGTGCCAGCAGCCAAGCAGGTCCAGGGGAAGCTTTCTTT	CASSQAGPGEAFF
TRBD2	many	TRBV7-9	TRBJ2-3	TGTGCCAGCAGCTCGGGACTAGCGGGAGGGCCAGATACGCAGTATTTT	CASSSGLAGGPDTQYF
.	few	TRBV30	TRBJ1-6	TGTGCCTGGAGTGTACCTCCCTATAATTCACCCCTCCACTTT	CAWSVPPYNSPLHF
.	many	TRBV10-1	TRBJ2-1	TGCGCCAGCAGTCCGGGCCCCCCCCCAAATGAGCAGTTCTTC	CASSPGPPPNEQFF
.	many	TRBV28	TRBJ1-5	TGTGCCAGCTCAGGAGACGGAATCAGTCCCCAGCATTTT	CASSGDGISPQHF
.	few	TRBV28	TRBJ1-1	TGTGCCAGCGCGGGGGGCTTTCCTGAAGCTTTCTTT	CASAGGFPEAFF
TRBD2	few	TRBV9	TRBJ2-1	TGTGCCAGCAGCGTCTCGACTAGCGGGGGAGATGAGCAGTTCTTC	CASSVSTSGGDEQFF